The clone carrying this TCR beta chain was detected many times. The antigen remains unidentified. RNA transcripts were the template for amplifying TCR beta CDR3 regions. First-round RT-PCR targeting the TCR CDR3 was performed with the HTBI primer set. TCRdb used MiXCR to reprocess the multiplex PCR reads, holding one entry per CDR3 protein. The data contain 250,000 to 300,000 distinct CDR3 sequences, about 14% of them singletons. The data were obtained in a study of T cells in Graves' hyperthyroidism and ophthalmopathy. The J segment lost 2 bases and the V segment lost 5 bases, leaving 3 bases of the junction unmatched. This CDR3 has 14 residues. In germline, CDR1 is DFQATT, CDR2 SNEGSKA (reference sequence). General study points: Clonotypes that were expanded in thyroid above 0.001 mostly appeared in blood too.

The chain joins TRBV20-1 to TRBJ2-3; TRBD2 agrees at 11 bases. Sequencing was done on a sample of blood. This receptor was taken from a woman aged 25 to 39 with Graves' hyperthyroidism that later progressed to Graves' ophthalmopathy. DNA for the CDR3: TGCAGTGCTCAGACTAGCGGGGCCACAGATACGCAGTATTTT. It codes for CSAQTSGATDTQYF.